The 23 T cell receptor beta chains given below trace back to one sample, sequenced in a study of OX40 agonist ivuxolimab in advanced cancers. Clones were sequenced by immunoSEQ multiplex PCR, and TCRdb holds only the in-frame ones, with some missing. The table has roughly 22,000 clones, 86% seen once. The sequencing used CD4+ or CD8+ T cells sorted from blood, collected in a trial of the OX40 agonist ivuxolimab. The source of these receptors is an adult with an advanced solid tumor such as melanoma, head and neck, liver or kidney cancer.

The chain carries TRBV7-9 and TRBJ2-3; the match to TRBD2 covers 10 bases. V gave up 4 bases and J gave up 0 bases; unmatched junction bases: 7. CDR1 SEHNR and CDR2 FQNEAQ come from the germline V gene (reference sequence). There are 17 residues in the CDR3. The DNA of the CDR3 is TGTGCCAGCAGCTCCGACACTAGCGGGACTAGCACAGATACGCAGTATTTT. It specifies CASSSDTSGTSTDTQYF. The full variable domain, rest sourced from reference TRBV7-9 and TRBJ2-3, is DTGVSQNPRHKITKRGQNVTFRCDPISEHNRLYWYRQTLGQGPEFLTYFQNEAQLEKSRLLSDRFSAERPKGSFSTLEIQRTEQGDSAMYLCASSSDTSGTSTDTQYFGPGTRLTVL.

The chain combines TRBV19 with TRBJ2-7; D uncertain. Looked up from germline, CDR1 is LNHDA and CDR2 is SQIVND (reference sequence). Trimming pared 0 bases from V and 0 bases from J, leaving 6 bases between. CDR3 length equals 14 residues. CDR3 DNA: TGTGCCAGTAGTATAGATTTGCTCTCCTACGAGCAGTACTTC. Its protein product is CASSIDLLSYEQYF. The entire variable domain, with the rest obtained from reference TRBV19 and TRBJ2-7, is as follows: DGGITQSPKYLFRKEGQNVTLSCEQNLNHDAMYWYRQDPGQGLRLIYYSQIVNDFQKGDIAEGYSVSREKKESFPLTVTSAQKNPTAFYLCASSIDLLSYEQYFGPGTRLTVT.

This clone was picked up a small number of times. The V gene is TRBV11-2, the J gene TRBJ1-2, with 10 bases identical to TRBD1. Trimming at V came to 3 bases and at J to 3 bases, leaving 1 base not matched to a gene. This CDR3 is built from 14 residues. Germline CDR1 and CDR2: SGHAT and FQNNGV. The CDR3 protein is CASSFGTGDYGYTF. CDR3 in DNA: TGTGCCAGCAGCTTTGGGACAGGGGACTATGGCTACACCTTC.

The chain recombines TRBV5-5 with TRBJ1-1, with D tentatively TRBD1 (6 bases). The V gene's germline CDR1 is SGHKS and CDR2 YYEKEE (reference sequence). This CDR3 has 12 amino acids. With 0 bases removed from V and 9 bases from J, the gap between germline ends came to 9 bases. The CDR3 DNA follows: TGTGCCAGCAGCTTGGCCGACAGGAAAGCTTTCTTT. As protein: CASSLADRKAFF.

The chain is built from TRBV27 and TRBJ2-7; 10 bases map to TRBD2. In germline, CDR1 is MNHEY, CDR2 SMNVEV (reference sequence). Germline trimming cut 3 bases from V and 4 bases from J; bases unmatched to any gene: 6. This CDR3 region has 15 residues. In nucleotides, the CDR3 is TGTGCCAGCAGTTTTACTAGCGGGAATTGGTACGAGCAGTACTTC. As protein: CASSFTSGNWYEQYF.

This clone was seen only a few times. The chain uses TRBV4-1 and TRBJ1-2; 8 bases line up with TRBD1. The V segment lost 4 bases and the J segment 4 bases; nucleotides outside the gene matches: 5. The CDR3 has 14 residues. CDR1 and CDR2 (germline): MGHRA, YSYEKL. In nucleotides, the CDR3 is TGCGCCAGCAGCCCGGACAGGGTGAGCTATGGCTACACCTTC. Translated, it gives CASSPDRVSYGYTF.

This chain connects TRBV11-3 to TRBJ2-1; 8 nucleotides align to TRBD2. Trimming cost V 5 bases and J 8 bases; bases outside gene matches: 20. CDR1 SGHNT and CDR2 YENEEA come from the germline V gene. CDR3 length: 18 residues. CDR3 amino acids: CASSHIVMREVSGDEQFF. The DNA of the CDR3 is TGTGCCAGCAGCCACATTGTGATGCGGGAGGTTTCTGGCGATGAGCAGTTCTTC.

The CDR3 nucleotides are TGTGCCAGCAGCACGGGACAGGGAGGCGCTTTTAACTATGGCTACACCTTC. It yields the protein CASSTGQGGAFNYGYTF. The gene calls are TRBV13 and TRBJ1-2; the match to TRBD1 covers 9 bases. Germline V gives CDR1 PRHDT, CDR2 FYEKMQ (reference sequence). The CDR3 sequence is 17 residues long. The trim removed 5 bases at V and 1 base at J, leaving 11 bases unmatched.

V is TRBV29-1 and J is TRBJ1-1; D is unresolved. CDR3 length: 13 amino acids. V was trimmed by 1 base and J by 0 bases, leaving 6 bases between them. Germline V lookup: CDR1 SQVTM, CDR2 ANQGSEA. The CDR3 here is CSVEAGMNTEAFF. The CDR3 DNA is TGCAGCGTTGAAGCGGGGATGAACACTGAAGCTTTCTTT. The whole variable domain, filled in from reference TRBV29-1 and TRBJ1-1, reads SAVISQKPSRDICQRGTSLTIQCQVDSQVTMMFWYRQQPGQSLTLIATANQGSEATYESGFVIDKFPISRPNLTFSTLTVSNMSPEDSSIYLCSVEAGMNTEAFFGQGTRLTVV.

This chain uses TRBV6-5 with TRBJ1-3, with unresolved D. V dropped 2 bases and J dropped 0 bases, with 8 bases sitting between them. Germline V gene lookup returns CDR1 MNHEY and CDR2 SVGAGI. This CDR3 contains 15 residues. CDR3 in amino acids: CASSYTWASGNTIYF. CDR3 DNA sequence: TGTGCCAGCAGTTACACGTGGGCCTCTGGAAACACCATATATTTT.

This chain connects TRBV2 to TRBJ2-7; D unclear. CDR3 length: 11 residues. The V end was cut by 7 bases, the J end by 6 bases, with 10 bases between. The V gene's germline CDR1 is SNHLY and CDR2 FYNNEI. DNA of the CDR3: TGTGCCAGCAAAATCCCATCCGAGCAGTACTTC. Translation gives CASKIPSEQYF. The full variable domain, rest sourced from reference TRBV2 and TRBJ2-7, is EPEVTQTPSHQVTQMGQEVILRCVPISNHLYFYWYRQILGQKVEFLVSFYNNEISEKSEIFDDQFSVERPDGSNFTLKIRSTKLEDSAMYFCASKIPSEQYFGPGTRLTVT.

The chain couples TRBV27 to TRBJ2-4; D gene uncertain. CDR1 and CDR2 from the germline V gene are MNHEY and SMNVEV (reference sequence). V was cut by 0 bases and J by 0 bases, with 6 bases left in between. The CDR3 extends over 15 amino acids. This CDR3 reads CASSLSVLAKNIQYF. As DNA, the CDR3 is TGTGCCAGCAGTTTATCGGTTCTAGCCAAAAACATTCAGTACTTC.

This chain joins TRBV29-1 and TRBJ1-4; D is possibly TRBD1 (6 bases). Germline-derived CDR1 and CDR2 are SQVTM and ANQGSEA. The ends were cut back, 7 bases at V and 5 bases at J, with 17 bases in the middle. CDR3 length: 14 residues. DNA for the CDR3: TGCAGCGCCAGAGGGGGGGCGTTGAATGAAAAACTGTTTTTT. This sequence encodes CSARGGALNEKLFF.

The chain is built from TRBV2 and TRBJ2-7, with 9 bases fitting TRBD2. This CDR3 has 14 residues. Germline V gene data show CDR1 as SNHLY and CDR2 as FYNNEI. The trim removed 6 bases at V and 3 bases at J, leaving 6 bases unmatched. The CDR3 bases are TGTGCCAGCAGCGCGGGACTAGCTTACTACGAGCAGTACTTC. The encoded protein is CASSAGLAYYEQYF.

This chain joins TRBV7-6 and TRBJ1-2; TRBD1 matches at 8 bases. J lost 4 bases, V lost 5 bases, and 3 bases had no gene match. The CDR3 length is 13 residues. Germline CDR1 is SGHVS and CDR2 is FNYEAQ. The CDR3 sequence is CASSPTGGYGYTF. In DNA form, the CDR3 reads TGTGCCAGCAGCCCCACAGGGGGCTATGGCTACACCTTC.

The V gene is TRBV27, the J gene TRBJ2-3; D not resolved. Germline values: CDR1 MNHEY, CDR2 SMNVEV (reference sequence). Trimming took off 3 bases at V and 3 bases at J, with 13 bases between the two ends. CDR3 length equals 15 residues. The CDR3 protein is CASSLAALRTDTQYF. Here the CDR3 DNA reads TGTGCCAGCAGTTTGGCAGCCTTGAGGACAGATACGCAGTATTTT.

This clone is labeled medium-sized. The V and J genes are TRBV11-2 and TRBJ2-1; perhaps TRBD1 as D (6 bases). The V and J ends lost 10 bases and 5 bases respectively, with 12 bases between them. This CDR3 spans 12 amino acids. The V gene's germline CDR1 is SGHAT and CDR2 FQNNGV. The CDR3 sequence: CATKTGDNEQFF. DNA for the CDR3: TGTGCCACCAAGACAGGAGACAATGAGCAGTTCTTC.

The chain couples TRBV6-6 to TRBJ2-1, with D uncertain. This CDR3 region has 13 residues. Trimming pared 2 bases from V and 9 bases from J, leaving 11 bases between. Germline CDR1 reads MNHNY; CDR2 reads SVGAGI (reference sequence). Here the CDR3 DNA reads TGTGCCAGCAGTTACAGTTTAGATGTTGAGCAGTTCTTC. This encodes CASSYSLDVEQFF.

This chain links TRBV29-1 with TRBJ2-7; D may be TRBD1 (5 bases). V shed 3 bases and J shed 0 bases, with 9 bases lying between them. The CDR3 covers 13 residues. Germline V gives CDR1 SQVTM, CDR2 ANQGSEA. The CDR3 nucleotides are TGCAGCGTTGATAGGGGCATCTCCTACGAGCAGTACTTC. Protein sequence: CSVDRGISYEQYF.

This clone is medium-sized by share. The chain is built from TRBV2 and TRBJ2-7; no definite D call. Germline CDR1 SNHLY, CDR2 FYNNEI. The CDR3 has 11 residues. V was trimmed by 5 bases and J by 5 bases, leaving 7 bases between them. The CDR3 reads CASSQTDEQYF. The CDR3 nucleotides are TGTGCCAGCAGTCAGACGGACGAGCAGTACTTC.

The V gene is TRBV9, the J gene TRBJ2-7; TRBD2 matches 7 bases. This CDR3 contains 15 residues. V gave up 2 bases and J gave up 0 bases; unmatched junction bases: 5. Per the germline V gene, CDR1 is SGDLS and CDR2 is YYNGEE. This chain's CDR3 is CASSVSSGFSYEQYF. In nucleotides, the CDR3 is TGTGCCAGCAGCGTTAGTAGCGGGTTCTCCTACGAGCAGTACTTC. Based on the CDR3 plus reference TRBV9 and TRBJ2-7, the full variable domain is DSGVTQTPKHLITATGQRVTLRCSPRSGDLSVYWYQQSLDQGLQFLIQYYNGEERAKGNILERFSAQQFPDLHSELNLSSLELGDSALYFCASSVSSGFSYEQYFGPGTRLTVT.

The chain joins TRBV5-6 to TRBJ1-2; 9 nucleotides agree with TRBD1. CDR1 is SGHDT and CDR2 is YYEEEE in the germline V gene. The CDR3 has 14 residues. The J segment lost 1 base and the V segment lost 4 bases, leaving 2 bases of the junction unmatched. The CDR3 sequence: CASSTDRGNYGYTF. The CDR3 bases are TGTGCCAGCAGCACGGACAGGGGTAACTATGGCTACACCTTC.

This clone came up once. The gene calls are TRBV7-9 and TRBJ1-4, with D unclear. CDR1 is SEHNR, CDR2 FQNEAQ, per germline (reference sequence). The CDR3 runs to 13 residues. V gave up 0 bases and J gave up 6 bases, with 5 bases separating them. The CDR3 reads CASSLAPDEKLFF. The CDR3 DNA is TGTGCCAGCAGCTTAGCACCTGATGAAAAACTGTTTTTT.